This is a list of T cell receptor beta chains from one sample in a study of cytomegalovirus exposure and HLA in healthy donors. Profiling relied on immunoSEQ multiplex PCR, and the TCRdb table lists in-frame clones only, not all of them. Among about 79,000 clones listed, 70% to 80% were seen once. The sequencing sample was made of PBMCs. The source is a man aged 35 to 55 in good health and CMV-seropositive. The CDR3 runs from the conserved cysteine through the conserved F or W. The D gene is left open where the match is weak. Only part of the rows carry a size: once, few, many, or a class if the clone is expanded.

CDR3nt,CDR3aa,abundance,v_gene,len,d_gene,j_gene
TGCGCCAGCAGCCCCCAGCAGGTTGGGAGGAAGTATTTT,CASSPQQVGRKYF,-,TRBV5-1,13,-,TRBJ2-3
TGTGCCAGCAGTTTCAGGACAGGGTCGGGTAATTCACCCCTCCACTTT,CASSFRTGSGNSPLHF,-,TRBV28,16,TRBD1,TRBJ1-6
TGCGCCAGCAGCAAAAGGACTAGCGGGACGTACAATGAGCAGTTCTTC,CASSKRTSGTYNEQFF,-,TRBV5-1,16,TRBD2,TRBJ2-1
TGTGCCAGCCTCGCCCCGGACAGGGGCTATGGCTACACCTTC,CASLAPDRGYGYTF,-,TRBV2,14,TRBD1,TRBJ1-2
TGTGCCAGCAGTTCCCGACAAAATCCCACAGATACGCAGTATTTT,CASSSRQNPTDTQYF,-,TRBV27,15,-,TRBJ2-3
TGTGCCAGCGGAGATGCAACTAATGAAAAACTGTTTTTT,CASGDATNEKLFF,-,TRBV7-8,13,-,TRBJ1-4
TGTGCCAGCAGCGGTTCTAACGCTTTCTTT,CASSGSNAFF,-,TRBV2,10,-,TRBJ1-1
TGTGCCAGCAGCCCCGTAGTGAGCTCCTACAATGAGCAGTTCTTC,CASSPVVSSYNEQFF,-,TRBV7-3,15,-,TRBJ2-1
TGCGCCAGCAGTGACGGAGGCTCCCTCACTGAAGCTTTCTTT,CASSDGGSLTEAFF,-,TRBV10-1,14,-,TRBJ1-1
TGCGCCAGCAGCCAAGGGACGAACAGCGGGTATGGCTACACCTTC,CASSQGTNSGYGYTF,-,TRBV4-3,15,-,TRBJ1-2
TGTGCCAGCAGTTCCGGGACTTTATACGGCTACACCTTC,CASSSGTLYGYTF,-,TRBV28,13,-,TRBJ1-2
TGTGCCTGGAGTGGGACTAGCACAGAGACCCAGTACTTC,CAWSGTSTETQYF,-,TRBV30,13,TRBD2,TRBJ2-5
TGTGCCAGCAGTTTTCGGGACAGCTCCTACGAGCAGTACTTC,CASSFRDSSYEQYF,-,TRBV28,14,TRBD1,TRBJ2-7
TGTGCCAGCAGTGAGACTAGCGGGGGGCAAGAGACCCAGTACTTC,CASSETSGGQETQYF,few,TRBV6-4,15,TRBD2,TRBJ2-5
TGTGCCAGCAGTCCGCCGGGGAGGAACACCGGGGAGCTGTTTTTT,CASSPPGRNTGELFF,-,TRBV6-5,15,-,TRBJ2-2
TGTGCCAGCAGTGTCCGGGACTTGGCGGGAATTCAGTACTTC,CASSVRDLAGIQYF,-,TRBV2,14,-,TRBJ2-4
TGTGCCAGCAGTCCGTCGCGGGCATTGTCCTACGAGCAGTACTTC,CASSPSRALSYEQYF,-,TRBV9,15,-,TRBJ2-7
TGCAGCGTTGGGGGAGGCAATGAGCAGTTCTTC,CSVGGGNEQFF,-,TRBV29-1,11,-,TRBJ2-1
TGTGCCTGGAGGGTCCTCGGGACAGATGGCCTCTATGGCTACACCTTC,CAWRVLGTDGLYGYTF,-,TRBV30,16,TRBD1,TRBJ1-2
TGTGCCAGCAGCTTAGTAGCTGGGGGCGGAAATGAGCAGTTCTTC,CASSLVAGGGNEQFF,-,TRBV7-6,15,-,TRBJ2-1
TGTGCCAGCAGCTTTACAGAGATAAACACTGAAGCTTTCTTT,CASSFTEINTEAFF,few,TRBV7-8,14,-,TRBJ1-1
TGTGCCAGCAGCTCCTACGACAGGGACCCTTCCTACGAGCAGTACTTC,CASSSYDRDPSYEQYF,-,TRBV7-8,16,TRBD1,TRBJ2-7
TGTGCCAGCAGTTACTCGGCGGGTAGCTCCTACGAGCAGTACTTC,CASSYSAGSSYEQYF,-,TRBV6-5,15,-,TRBJ2-7
TGTGCCAGCAGCTCTAGGGGACAGTACGATGGCTACACCTTC,CASSSRGQYDGYTF,-,TRBV7-2,14,TRBD1,TRBJ1-2
TGCAGTGCTCCTACCCAAACCATTCAGTACTTC,CSAPTQTIQYF,-,TRBV20-1,11,-,TRBJ2-4
TGCGCCAGCAGCCAAGAAGGGGCCCAGTACAATGAGCAGTTCTTC,CASSQEGAQYNEQFF,-,TRBV4-1,15,-,TRBJ2-1
TGTGCCAGCAGCTTAGTCCCAGGGGTAAATTCACCCCTCCACTTT,CASSLVPGVNSPLHF,once,TRBV7-2,15,-,TRBJ1-6
TGTGCCATCAGCCCGGGACTAGCGGACTACGAGCAGTACTTC,CAISPGLADYEQYF,-,TRBV10-3,14,TRBD2,TRBJ2-7
TGTGCCAGCAGCCCGTCGACAGGAAACTATGGCTACACCTTC,CASSPSTGNYGYTF,-,TRBV6-6,14,-,TRBJ1-2
TGTGCTAGCTATACAGGGGGAGAGGCTTTCTTT,CASYTGGEAFF,-,TRBV12-5,11,TRBD1,TRBJ1-1
TGTGCCAGCAGCTTAGGAGGGTTTAGACAGCCCCAGCATTTT,CASSLGGFRQPQHF,once,TRBV7-9,14,-,TRBJ1-5
TGTGCCAGCAGCGTAAACCGGGGTTCTAATTCACCCCTCCACTTT,CASSVNRGSNSPLHF,-,TRBV5-4,15,-,TRBJ1-6
TGCGCCAGCAGCTTAGAGCGGGGGAACAATGAGCAGTTCTTC,CASSLERGNNEQFF,-,TRBV5-1,14,TRBD2,TRBJ2-1
TGCAGCGTTGAGGGGCGGGCCGGGGGGGAGACCCAGTACTTC,CSVEGRAGGETQYF,few,TRBV29-1,14,TRBD2,TRBJ2-5
TGTGCCAGCAGCGAGACAGGCACGGCGACCCAGTACTTC,CASSETGTATQYF,few,TRBV6-5,13,-,TRBJ2-5
TGTGCCAGCAGCCCCCCCCGTAGCGGGAGAAGTGGCACCGGGGAGCTGTTTTTT,CASSPPRSGRSGTGELFF,-,TRBV21-1,18,-,TRBJ2-2
TGTGCCAGCAGCGGACAGGGGAGCTCCTACGAGCAGTACTTC,CASSGQGSSYEQYF,-,TRBV9,14,TRBD1,TRBJ2-7
TGTGCCAGCAGTGATCCTACAGGGCCCTATGGCTACACCTTC,CASSDPTGPYGYTF,-,TRBV25-1,14,-,TRBJ1-2
TGTGCCACCAGCAGGAGGACAGGTGACGTGGGAAACACCATATATTTT,CATSRRTGDVGNTIYF,-,TRBV15,16,TRBD1,TRBJ1-3
TGTGCCAGCTCGGGACAGGAGTACAATGAGCAGTTCTTC,CASSGQEYNEQFF,-,TRBV2,13,TRBD1,TRBJ2-1
TGTGCCAGCAGTCCCCCGACTAGCGGGTTCAATGAGCAGTTCTTC,CASSPPTSGFNEQFF,-,TRBV28,15,TRBD2,TRBJ2-1
TGTGCCAGCAGCCCTGCCGATAGCGGGGAGCAGTACTTC,CASSPADSGEQYF,-,TRBV28,13,TRBD2,TRBJ2-7
TGTGCCAGCAGCCGGACTAGCAGCTACGAGCAGTACTTC,CASSRTSSYEQYF,few,TRBV5-4,13,TRBD2,TRBJ2-7
TGCAGCGTTCTAAGACAGGGGTCTGGAGAGACCCAGTACTTC,CSVLRQGSGETQYF,-,TRBV29-1,14,TRBD1,TRBJ2-5
TGCGCCAGCAGCCCAGGGACAGGCACCGCTCAGCCCCAGCATTTT,CASSPGTGTAQPQHF,-,TRBV4-1,15,TRBD1,TRBJ1-5
TGTGCCAGTAGTATCTCCCCCCTAAACGGGGAGCTGTTTTTT,CASSISPLNGELFF,once,TRBV19,14,-,TRBJ2-2